One sample yielded the 9 T cell receptor beta chains listed below, sequenced in a study of blood T cells in healthy people across ages. For the second PCR, which ran for roughly 6 to 12 cycles, a sample-barcoded 5' primer and a J-beta primer mix were used. MiXCR, applied by TCRdb to the 5' RACE reads, yields one record per CDR3 protein. This table has 790,000 or so distinct CDR3 sequences, roughly three fifths appearing once. The sequencing sample was made of blood. All receptors come from a man aged 35-49 years in good health.

The chain links TRBV7-6 to TRBJ2-1; tentatively, D is TRBD1 or TRBD2 (5 bases each). The CDR3 loop spans 16 amino acids. Trimming took off 4 bases at V and 7 bases at J, with 20 bases between the two ends. The V gene's germline CDR1 is SGHVS and CDR2 FNYEAQ. CDR3 in amino acids: CASSSQARSGPNEQFF. The CDR3 region has the DNA TGTGCCAGCAGCTCACAGGCCCGCTCGGGGCCTAATGAGCAGTTCTTC.

V gene TRBV7-9 combines with J gene TRBJ2-1, with 8 positions matching TRBD2. Germline V lookup: CDR1 SEHNR, CDR2 FQNEAQ (reference sequence). Trimming took 3 bases from V and 7 from J; bases not matched to a gene: 11. The CDR3 extends over 16 amino acids. The CDR3 sequence: CASSFLSSGSGNEQFF. As DNA, the CDR3 is TGTGCCAGCAGCTTTCTTTCCAGCGGGAGTGGTAATGAGCAGTTCTTC.

In this sample, this clonotype turned up a few times. J is TRBJ2-5 and V is TRBV5-1; D unresolved. The germline CDR1 and CDR2 sequences are SGHRS and YFSETQ. There are 14 residues in the CDR3. V gave up 4 bases and J gave up 2 bases, with 12 bases separating them. The DNA for the CDR3 is TGCGCCAGCAGCCGGGTTTTGGCACAAGAGACCCAGTACTTC. It encodes CASSRVLAQETQYF.

This rearrangement joins TRBV5-4 to TRBJ2-7; D unclear. This CDR3 region has 15 residues. In germline, CDR1 is SGHNT, CDR2 YYREEE (reference sequence). Trimming removed 4 bases at V and 1 base at J, with 15 bases between. The CDR3 here is CASSPYQGLSYEQYF. The CDR3 DNA reads TGTGCCAGCAGCCCCTACCAAGGGTTATCCTACGAGCAGTACTTC.

This clonotype was counted only a few times. A junction end diverges from the germline sequence, so it may reflect a read error. V gene TRBV5-1 combines with J gene TRBJ2-3; D is unclear. There are 15 residues in the CDR3. Germline V CDR1 and CDR2: SGHRS, YFSETQ. In DNA, the CDR3 is TGTGCCAGCAGCTTAGATTCGGGTAGCACAGATACGCAGTATTTT. Amino acid sequence: CASSLDSGSTDTQYF.

V is TRBV27 and J is TRBJ2-4; D perhaps matches TRBD1 (6 bases). The CDR3 is 16 residues long. Trimming took 3 bases from V and 2 from J, leaving 14 bases between them. The germline V gene encodes CDR1 MNHEY and CDR2 SMNVEV (reference sequence). CDR3 DNA sequence: TGTGCCAGCAGTTTCCACCGGGACACGACCAAAAACATTCAGTACTTC. Residues: CASSFHRDTTKNIQYF.

In DNA form, the CDR3 reads TGCAGTGCCACCCGGGACAGGGTGCAAAGTGGCTACACCTTC. Encoded protein: CSATRDRVQSGYTF. The V gene is TRBV20-1, the J gene TRBJ1-2; 9 bases fit TRBD1. The CDR3 sequence is 14 residues long. Trimming took 6 bases from V and 7 from J; bases not matched to a gene: 12. Germline CDR1 is DFQATT and CDR2 is SNEGSKA (reference sequence).

The J gene is TRBJ2-7, the V gene TRBV27, with 9 bases aligning to TRBD2. Trimming at V came to 3 bases and at J to 9 bases, leaving 12 bases not matched to a gene. CDR3 length: 15 amino acids. Germline-derived CDR1 and CDR2 are MNHEY and SMNVEV (reference sequence). CDR3 amino acids: CASSFAGLATLWQYF. The CDR3 region has the DNA TGTGCCAGCAGTTTCGCCGGACTAGCGACCTTATGGCAGTACTTC.

The rearrangement links TRBV7-9 to TRBJ1-4; TRBD1 agrees at 7 bases. Germline assignment: CDR1 SEHNR and CDR2 FQNEAQ (reference sequence). CDR3 length equals 17 residues. V dropped 11 bases and J dropped 0; count of bases not matched to a gene: 15. The CDR3 reads CAGTETGRFATNEKLFF. CDR3 coding DNA: TGTGCCGGCACGGAGACAGGGAGGTTTGCAACTAATGAAAAACTGTTTTTT.